The 30 T cell receptor beta chains below were found in one sample sequenced in a study of regulatory T cells in long-lasting Graves disease. Arm-PCR with iRepertoire HTBI primers amplified the CDR3 regions for these TCR beta libraries. Each CDR3 protein is one row after TCRdb ran MiXCR on the multiplex PCR reads. The data contain 560,000 or so distinct CDR3 sequences, around 15% of them singletons. Time point reported: newly diagnosed GD, antithyroid drugs for less than 3 months. RNA extracted from PBMCs served as the sequencing template. The same data also contributed to another study, on T cells in Graves' hyperthyroidism and ophthalmopathy.

The sample consisted of peripheral blood mononuclear cells (PBMCs), taken at new diagnosis, from a patient treated with antithyroid drugs. Source of these receptors: a man aged 18 to 29 with Graves disease.

This clonotype showed up just a few times. The chain is built from TRBV20-1 and TRBJ2-7; D may match TRBD1 or TRBD2 (5 bases each). Germline CDR1 reads DFQATT; CDR2 reads SNEGSKA (reference sequence). Trimming stripped 6 bases from V and 6 bases from J, with 18 bases between. CDR3 length: 13 amino acids. CDR3 DNA sequence: TGCAGTGCAATCCGGGACGGCCCCCTCGAGCAGTACTTC. Encoded protein: CSAIRDGPLEQYF.

The chain is built from TRBV6-2 or TRBV6-3 and TRBJ2-3, with TRBD2 identical over 12 bases. The junction had 9 bases not matched to a gene; V was cut back by 6 bases and J by 5 bases. CDR3 length: 16 residues. Germline loops: CDR1 MNHEY, CDR2 SVGEGT. CDR3 coding DNA: TGTGCCAGCAGCATACGACTAGCGGGAGTGGGAGATACGCAGTATTTT. Translating gives CASSIRLAGVGDTQYF.

This clonotype showed up many times. The rearrangement joins TRBV10-3 to TRBJ2-5; D is possibly TRBD2 (5 bases). V was shortened by 3 bases and J by 5 bases, with 16 bases between the two germline ends. The germline V gene has CDR1 ENHRY and CDR2 SYGVKD. The CDR3 extends over 15 amino acids. CDR3 in DNA: TGTGCCATCAGTGAATCGGGTACTAGGAGGGAGACCCAGTACTTC. It yields the protein CAISESGTRRETQYF.

This clonotype was picked up a small number of times. CDR3: CASSLRQGTNEKLFF. The CDR3 DNA is TGTGCCAGCAGTTTACGACAGGGAACTAATGAAAAACTGTTTTTT. V gene TRBV28 combines with J gene TRBJ1-4; 7 positions agree with TRBD1. Germline trimming cut 2 bases from V and 1 base from J; bases unmatched to any gene: 1. There are 15 residues in the CDR3. Per the germline V gene, CDR1 is MDHEN and CDR2 is SYDVKM.

This rearrangement joins TRBV10-3 to TRBJ2-5, with D uncertain. Gene TRBJ2-1 matches the end of the DNA better, so the J call may be wrong. CDR3 length: 12 amino acids. CDR1 and CDR2 (germline): ENHRY, SYGVKD. This chain's CDR3 is CAISTTGNEQFF. CDR3 DNA: TGTGCCATCAGCACGACTGGCAATGAGCAGTTCTTC.

This clonotype came up many times. This chain uses TRBV19 with TRBJ2-1; 7 positions match TRBD2. This CDR3 has 13 residues. In germline, CDR1 is LNHDA, CDR2 SQIVND (reference sequence). V lost 8 bases, J lost 3 bases, and 4 bases stayed unmatched. CDR3 DNA: TGTGCCAGTCGGACGGGGGGCTACAATGAGCAGTTCTTC. Residues: CASRTGGYNEQFF.

This clonotype occurred a few times. The V call is TRBV11-3, the J call TRBJ2-7; tentative D call: TRBD2 (6 bases). Trimming took off 7 bases at V and 5 bases at J, with 21 bases between the two ends. CDR3 length: 15 amino acids. From germline, CDR1 is SGHNT and CDR2 YENEEA. The chain's CDR3 is CASIFGGREGHEQYF. The CDR3 nucleotides read TGTGCCAGCATCTTCGGGGGAAGAGAGGGGCACGAGCAGTACTTC.

This clonotype has only a few counts. Here the CDR3 reads CASSNYRGGYTF. In nucleotides, the CDR3 is TGTGCCAGCAGCAATTACAGGGGAGGCTACACCTTC. The gene calls are TRBV5-6 and TRBJ1-2, with 7 bases that match TRBD1. CDR3 length: 12 amino acids. The V segment lost 4 bases and the J segment 8 bases; nucleotides outside the gene matches: 5. Germline values: CDR1 SGHDT, CDR2 YYEEEE. Together with reference TRBV5-6 and TRBJ1-2, the CDR3 gives the full variable domain: DAGVTQSPTHLIKTRGQQVTLRCSPKSGHDTVSWYQQALGQGPQFIFQYYEEEERQRGNFPDRFSGHQFPNYSSELNVNALLLGDSALYLCASSNYRGGYTFGSGTRLTVV.

This clonotype was recorded only once. The gene calls are TRBV4-1 and TRBJ2-7; TRBD2 agrees at 11 bases. Germline V gene sequence: CDR1 MGHRA, CDR2 YSYEKL. The CDR3 has 15 residues. J gave up 6 bases and V 1 base, and 5 bases lay outside the gene matches. This CDR3 is CASSQGRLAGSEQYF. The CDR3 bases are TGCGCCAGCAGCCAAGGAAGACTAGCGGGAAGCGAGCAGTACTTC.

The table lists this clonotype with many counts. The chain has TRBV28 and TRBJ2-5; TRBD1 aligns across 9 bases. This CDR3 region has 16 residues. Germline V gene data show CDR1 as MDHEN and CDR2 as SYDVKM. The J segment lost 3 bases and the V segment lost 6 bases, leaving 11 bases of the junction unmatched. Here the CDR3 reads CASSYGTGKWEETQYF. The CDR3 nucleotides read TGTGCCAGCAGCTACGGGACAGGGAAGTGGGAAGAGACCCAGTACTTC.

This clonotype was counted between two and nine times. V usage is TRBV20-1 and J usage is TRBJ2-7; no firm D call. This CDR3 region has 16 residues. Trimming pared 1 base from V and 4 bases from J, leaving 20 bases between. Germline V gene lookup returns CDR1 DFQATT and CDR2 SNEGSKA (reference sequence). CDR3 DNA: TGCAGTGCTAGAGGGCAGGAAATGCTAGTGGGTTACGAGCAGTACTTC. It encodes CSARGQEMLVGYEQYF.

This clonotype was recorded many times. The rearrangement joins TRBV7-9 to TRBJ2-7, with 9 bases identical to TRBD2. The CDR3 runs to 15 residues. Germline CDR1 is SEHNR and CDR2 is FQNEAQ (reference sequence). The V and J ends lost 3 bases and 1 base, in that order; junction bases with no gene match: 4. In DNA form, the CDR3 reads TGTGCCAGCAGCTTTAGCGGGAGTGCGTCCTACGAGCAGTACTTC. Translating it yields CASSFSGSASYEQYF.

Notes on this clonotype: With a much larger clone just one base away, this may be a read error. The rearrangement joins TRBV11-2 to TRBJ2-3; the D call may be TRBD1 or TRBD2 (5 bases each). The CDR3 is 15 amino acids. Per germline, CDR1 SGHAT and CDR2 FQNNGV. CDR3 loop: CASSLEGVLTDTQCF. The CDR3 nucleotides are TGTGCCAGCAGCTTAGAGGGGGTACTCACAGATACGCAGTGTTTT.

Of note for this clonotype: A much larger clone lies one base from this, so it may be a read error. J is TRBJ2-7 and V is TRBV29-1; maybe TRBD2 (5 bases). The CDR3 is made up of 11 amino acids. Germline assignment: CDR1 SQVTM and CDR2 ANQGSEA. Here the CDR3 reads CSVGRDYEQCF. The CDR3, as DNA: TGCAGCGTTGGGAGAGACTACGAGCAGTGCTTC.

About this clonotype itself: With a much larger clone just one base away, this may be a read error. The V call is TRBV27, the J call TRBJ2-2; TRBD2 is a possible D gene (5 bases). Germline CDR1 and CDR2: MNHEY and SMNVEV (reference sequence). The V gene lost 1 base and the J gene lost 1 base, with 13 bases spanning the gap. This CDR3 spans 17 amino acids. The CDR3, as DNA: TGTGCCAGCAGTTTATACCCCGGGATAGGGAACACCGGGGAGCTGTTTTTT. Protein sequence: CASSLYPGIGNTGELFF.

About this clonotype itself: Being one base from a much bigger clone, this may be a read error. The chain couples TRBV9 to TRBJ2-5, with D possibly being TRBD1 or TRBD2 (6 bases each). Germline V gene sequence: CDR1 SGDLS, CDR2 YYNGEE. This CDR3 is built from 16 residues. CDR3 amino acids: CANSVAPGAEGETQYF. The CDR3 DNA reads TGTGCCAACAGCGTAGCTCCGGGGGCCGAGGGGGAGACCCAGTACTTC. The full variable domain, in which reference TRBV9 and TRBJ2-5 provide the parts outside the CDR3, is DSGVTQTPKHLITATGQRVTLRCSPRSGDLSVYWYQQSLDQGLQFLIQYYNGEERAKGNILERFSAQQFPDLHSELNLSSLELGDSALYFCANSVAPGAEGETQYFGPGTRLLVL.

This sequence joins TRBV5-5 and TRBJ1-5, with D tentatively TRBD1 (6 bases). Germline V gene lookup returns CDR1 SGHKS and CDR2 YYEKEE (reference sequence). The CDR3 covers 20 residues. The germline V and J ends were trimmed by 5 bases and 3 bases, with 30 bases remaining between them. The CDR3 DNA is TGTGCCAGCAGTATAGGATGGGGGGCAAAAGGGGGGATCTCCAATCAGCCCCAGCATTTT. Translated: CASSIGWGAKGGISNQPQHF.

There are many counts of this clonotype. The rearrangement uses TRBV28 and TRBJ2-7; 8 nucleotides match TRBD1. The CDR3 extends over 15 amino acids. V shed 5 bases, J shed 6 bases, and the junction held 12 bases outside the gene matches. From germline, CDR1 is MDHEN and CDR2 SYDVKM. The CDR3 sequence is CASSGGQGTRREQYF. CDR3 bases: TGTGCCAGCAGTGGCGGACAGGGCACTAGGCGCGAGCAGTACTTC.

For this clonotype: This may come from a read error, since a much larger clone is one base off. This chain uses TRBV27 with TRBJ2-2, with a tentative D call TRBD2 (5 bases). From germline, CDR1 is MNHEY and CDR2 SMNVEV (reference sequence). The CDR3 is 11 amino acids. The CDR3 DNA reads TGTACCAGCAGAGGGAGCGGGGAGCTGTTTTTT. Its translation: CTSRGSGELFF.

The chain couples TRBV9 to TRBJ2-2; 8 positions match TRBD2. This CDR3 is built from 15 residues. The V segment lost 0 bases and the J segment 4 bases; nucleotides outside the gene matches: 2. Per germline, CDR1 SGDLS and CDR2 YYNGEE. The CDR3 DNA follows: TGTGCCAGCAGCGTAGCGGGAGGGGTCACCGGGGAGCTGTTTTTT. This sequence encodes CASSVAGGVTGELFF.

This clonotype was counted only a few times. The chain couples TRBV5-1 to TRBJ2-5; 11 positions agree with TRBD2. V lost 4 bases, J lost 2 bases, and 7 bases stayed unmatched. CDR1 and CDR2 (germline): SGHRS, YFSETQ. This CDR3 spans 16 amino acids. The CDR3 region is CASSTLAGGGQETQYF. In DNA form, the CDR3 reads TGCGCCAGCAGCACTCTAGCGGGAGGTGGGCAAGAGACCCAGTACTTC.

This sequence joins TRBV19 and TRBJ2-3; D not certain. The CDR3 length is 14 residues. CDR1 LNHDA and CDR2 SQIVND come from the germline V gene (reference sequence). V dropped 6 bases and J dropped 2 bases, with 12 bases sitting between them. For the CDR3, the DNA is TGTGCCAGTAGCCTCAAGGCAGCCACAGATACGCAGTATTTT. This sequence encodes CASSLKAATDTQYF.

This clonotype was seen a few times. This chain connects TRBV20-1 to TRBJ2-7; 14 bases agree with TRBD2. The CDR3 contains 18 residues. Germline CDR1 DFQATT, CDR2 SNEGSKA (reference sequence). V dropped 0 bases and J dropped 3; count of bases not matched to a gene: 10. The CDR3 protein is CSARDPGLAGVSVYEQYF. CDR3 in DNA: TGCAGTGCTAGAGATCCGGGACTAGCGGGAGTAAGCGTCTACGAGCAGTACTTC.

This clonotype was seen repeatedly, ten times or more. The chain carries TRBV27 and TRBJ2-7, with a possible D match to TRBD2 (6 bases). V was cut by 2 bases and J by 0 bases, with 14 bases left in between. This CDR3 comprises 16 residues. Germline V gene lookup returns CDR1 MNHEY and CDR2 SMNVEV (reference sequence). The DNA of the CDR3 is TGTGCCAGCAGTTTAACCGCGGGAACGAGCTCCTACGAGCAGTACTTC. Its translation: CASSLTAGTSSYEQYF.

With respect to this clonotype: A much more abundant neighbour one base away suggests this may be a read error. The rearrangement uses TRBV30 and TRBJ2-3, with 8 bases lining up with TRBD2. Unmatched junction bases numbered 5, after V lost 3 bases and J lost 0 bases. This CDR3 is built from 15 residues. In germline, CDR1 is GTSNPN, CDR2 SVGIG (reference sequence). The CDR3 loop is CAWRAVAGSTDTQYF. Here the CDR3 DNA reads TGTGCCTGGAGGGCGGTAGCGGGGAGCACAGATACGCAGTATTTT.

Many counts were recorded for this clonotype. This chain connects TRBV2 to TRBJ1-1; no definite D call. Germline CDR1 reads SNHLY; CDR2 reads FYNNEI. Deletions cut 1 base from V and 4 bases from J, with 10 bases between. The length of the CDR3 is 14 residues. The CDR3 DNA is TGTGCCAGCAGTGAAGAGAGCGGCGGCACTGAAGCTTTCTTT. It codes for CASSEESGGTEAFF. Full variable domain (remainder filled in from reference TRBV2 and TRBJ1-1): EPEVTQTPSHQVTQMGQEVILRCVPISNHLYFYWYRQILGQKVEFLVSFYNNEISEKSEIFDDQFSVERPDGSNFTLKIRSTKLEDSAMYFCASSEESGGTEAFFGQGTRLTVV.

This clonotype was seen many times. The chain employs TRBV20-1 and TRBJ2-3; TRBD2 agrees at 14 bases. Per the germline V gene, CDR1 is DFQATT and CDR2 is SNEGSKA (reference sequence). Losses at the gene ends were 0 bases for V and 1 base for J; bases not matched to a gene: 9. The CDR3 contains 19 residues. This CDR3 reads CSARDFFGTSGGGTDTQYF. The CDR3 coding sequence is TGCAGTGCTAGAGATTTCTTTGGGACTAGCGGGGGCGGCACAGATACGCAGTATTTT.

This clonotype was seen only a few times. This chain uses TRBV6-2 or TRBV6-3 with TRBJ1-5, with D uncertain. Germline CDR1 MNHEY, CDR2 SVGEGT. With 5 bases removed from V and 3 bases from J, the gap between germline ends came to 2 bases. This CDR3 contains 11 residues. CDR3 nucleotides: TGTGCCAGCAGTGACAATCAGCCCCAGCATTTT. Its translation: CASSDNQPQHF.

The chain uses TRBV2 and TRBJ1-4, with a possible D match to TRBD1 (6 bases). V gave up 7 bases and J gave up 0 bases, with 21 bases separating them. From germline, CDR1 is SNHLY and CDR2 FYNNEI. CDR3 size: 18 residues. Written as DNA, the CDR3 is TGTGCCAGCACTAAAATCCCGGGACAACCCGCAACTAATGAAAAACTGTTTTTT. Its protein is CASTKIPGQPATNEKLFF.

This clonotype appeared many times. The CDR3 DNA follows: TGTGCCAGCAGCCGGGGACAGGGGGCCCTCTACGAGCAGTACTTC. Protein product: CASSRGQGALYEQYF. The gene calls are TRBV11-1 and TRBJ2-7, with 12 bases identical to TRBD1. V shed 5 bases and J 3 bases; nucleotides not matched to a gene: 5. The CDR3 contains 15 residues. Germline V gene data show CDR1 as SGHAT and CDR2 as FQDESV (reference sequence).